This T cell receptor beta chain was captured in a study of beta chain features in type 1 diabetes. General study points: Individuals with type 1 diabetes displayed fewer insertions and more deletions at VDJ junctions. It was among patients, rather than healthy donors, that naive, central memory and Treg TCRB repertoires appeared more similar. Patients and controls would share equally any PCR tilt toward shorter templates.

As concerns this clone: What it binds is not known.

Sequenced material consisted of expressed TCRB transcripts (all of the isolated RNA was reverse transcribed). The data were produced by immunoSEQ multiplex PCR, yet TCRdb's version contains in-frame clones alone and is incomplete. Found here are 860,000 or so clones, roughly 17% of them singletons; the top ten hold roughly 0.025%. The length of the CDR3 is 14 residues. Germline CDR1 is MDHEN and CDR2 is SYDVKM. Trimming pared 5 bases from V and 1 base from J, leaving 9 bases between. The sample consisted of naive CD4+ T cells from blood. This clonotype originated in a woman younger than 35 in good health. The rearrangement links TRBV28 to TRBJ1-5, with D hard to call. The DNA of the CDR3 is TGTGCCAGCAGTCGACACATAAGCAATCAGCCCCAGCATTTT. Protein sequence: CASSRHISNQPQHF.